One sample yielded the 25 T cell receptor beta chains listed below, sequenced in a study of cytomegalovirus exposure and HLA in healthy donors. Primers for the PCR totalled 60 Vbeta and 13 Jbeta. Clones were sequenced by immunoSEQ multiplex PCR, and TCRdb holds only the in-frame ones, with some missing. The table includes 160,000 or so clones, 70% to 85% detected once. The sequencing sample was made of PBMCs. These receptor sequences come from a woman in her 50s in good health and CMV-seropositive.

The chain employs TRBV11-2 and TRBJ2-7, with TRBD2 matching 9 bases. This CDR3 comprises 15 residues. CDR1 and CDR2 (germline): SGHAT, FQNNGV. Trimming cost V 6 bases and J 7 bases; bases outside gene matches: 13. The CDR3 protein is CASRRSGGGDYEQYF. CDR3 nucleotides: TGTGCCAGCAGAAGATCAGGCGGGGGGGATTATGAGCAGTACTTC.

The CDR3 DNA sequence: TGTGCCAGCAGTCGTGACAGGGGGTCCAAAAACATTCAGTACTTC. Translating gives CASSRDRGSKNIQYF. The rearrangement links TRBV28 to TRBJ2-4; TRBD1 aligns across 9 bases. The CDR3 has 15 amino acids. V lost 5 bases and J lost 2; bases outside the gene matches: 4. The V gene's germline CDR1 is MDHEN and CDR2 SYDVKM.

This chain links TRBV5-6 with TRBJ1-2; D uncertain. The CDR3 consists of 16 residues. Trimming removed 2 bases from V and 10 bases from J, with 24 bases in between. CDR1 is SGHDT, CDR2 YYEEEE, per germline. CDR3 coding DNA: TGTGCCAGCAGCTTACGTATTTCTTCCGGTAGCCCCCCCTACACCTTC. Translation: CASSLRISSGSPPYTF.

V usage is TRBV27 and J usage is TRBJ2-5, with 8 bases matching TRBD2. The DNA end is a closer match to TRBJ2-7, so the J assignment may be wrong. Germline V gives CDR1 MNHEY, CDR2 SMNVEV (reference sequence). The CDR3 totals 16 residues. CDR3 protein: CASSPRTSPQEDEQYF. The CDR3 DNA is TGTGCCAGCAGTCCCAGGACTAGCCCCCAAGAGGACGAGCAGTACTTC.

This sequence joins TRBV5-5 and TRBJ2-7, with 9 bases fitting TRBD1. The ends lost 1 base at V and 3 bases at J; junction bases unmatched: 5. This CDR3 is built from 15 residues. Germline V gene lookup returns CDR1 SGHKS and CDR2 YYEKEE (reference sequence). Here the CDR3 reads CASSLNRGHLYEQYF. In DNA, the CDR3 is TGTGCCAGCAGCTTGAACAGGGGGCATCTCTACGAGCAGTACTTC. The variable domain in full, completed from reference TRBV5-5 and TRBJ2-7, reads DAGVTQSPTHLIKTRGQQVTLRCSPISGHKSVSWYQQVLGQGPQFIFQYYEKEERGRGNFPDRFSARQFPNYSSELNVNALLLGDSALYLCASSLNRGHLYEQYFGPGTRLTVT.

The CDR3 region is CASSSSGSGQPQHF. The CDR3 region has the DNA TGTGCCAGCAGTTCCTCAGGGAGCGGTCAGCCCCAGCATTTT. The chain has TRBV6-5 and TRBJ1-5, with D perhaps matching TRBD1 (5 bases). Trimming took off 4 bases at V and 6 bases at J, with 13 bases between the two ends. Germline V gives CDR1 MNHEY, CDR2 SVGAGI. The CDR3 is 14 residues long.

The CDR3 reads CASSLVGVYYNSPLHF. CDR3 nucleotides: TGTGCCAGCAGCTTAGTAGGGGTTTACTATAATTCACCCCTCCACTTT. The V gene is TRBV7-9, the J gene TRBJ1-6, with D perhaps matching TRBD1 (5 bases). Trimming took off 1 base at V and 3 bases at J, with 10 bases between the two ends. In germline, CDR1 is SEHNR, CDR2 FQNEAQ (reference sequence). The CDR3 sequence is 16 residues long.

The chain carries TRBV10-3 and TRBJ2-2; the D gene is possibly TRBD1 (5 bases). Germline lookup yields CDR1 ENHRY and CDR2 SYGVKD. The CDR3 length is 11 residues. The CDR3 bases are TGTGAGGGGCTGAACACCGGGGAGCTGTTTTTT. Amino acids: CEGLNTGELFF.

V gene TRBV28 combines with J gene TRBJ2-1; 7 bases fit TRBD1. The germline V gene has CDR1 MDHEN and CDR2 SYDVKM. The CDR3 sequence is 16 residues long. Losses at the gene ends were 3 bases for V and 8 bases for J; bases not matched to a gene: 13. In nucleotides, the CDR3 is TGTGCCAGCAGTTTCTCCTCGACAGGGACAGCTTATGAGCAGTTCTTC. This gives the protein CASSFSSTGTAYEQFF.

The chain links TRBV5-1 to TRBJ1-2, with TRBD1 identical over 7 bases. The CDR3 has 12 residues. Per the germline V gene, CDR1 is SGHRS and CDR2 is YFSETQ. V dropped 0 bases and J dropped 10; count of bases not matched to a gene: 3. CDR3 protein: CASSLVGQFYTF. The DNA for the CDR3 is TGCGCCAGCAGCTTGGTGGGACAGTTCTACACCTTC.

The V and J genes are TRBV19 and TRBJ1-5; 8 positions agree with TRBD1. Unmatched junction bases numbered 12, after V lost 4 bases and J lost 4 bases. CDR1 and CDR2 (germline): LNHDA, SQIVND (reference sequence). CDR3 length: 17 amino acids. In DNA, the CDR3 is TGTGCCAGTAGTAAAAGACAGGGGACCGCTCTAAATCAGCCCCAGCATTTT. The encoded protein is CASSKRQGTALNQPQHF.

The chain carries TRBV5-1 and TRBJ2-5, with a weak D call TRBD2 (5 bases). This CDR3 region has 15 residues. Germline values: CDR1 SGHRS, CDR2 YFSETQ. The germline V and J ends were trimmed by 0 bases and 3 bases, with 12 bases remaining between them. The CDR3 region is CASSLANGVEETQYF. In nucleotides, the CDR3 is TGCGCCAGCAGCTTGGCCAACGGGGTTGAAGAGACCCAGTACTTC.

This chain joins TRBV28 and TRBJ1-2; 11 bases fit TRBD1. Germline CDR1 reads MDHEN; CDR2 reads SYDVKM. CDR3 length: 16 residues. With V trimmed by 3 bases and J by 4 bases, 7 bases remained unmatched. CDR3 DNA: TGTGCCAGCAGTTTCCCTGGGACAGGGGGAATCTATGGCTACACCTTC. This encodes CASSFPGTGGIYGYTF.

The chain has TRBV12-5 and TRBJ1-5; TRBD1 agrees at 7 bases. Germline CDR1 LGHNT, CDR2 FRNRAP. V gave up 6 bases and J gave up 8 bases; unmatched junction bases: 16. There are 16 residues in the CDR3. The CDR3 DNA sequence: TGTGCTAGTGGCCTGGGCCGTACAGGGGACGGGGAGCCCCAGCATTTT. Translating gives CASGLGRTGDGEPQHF. Full variable domain (rest looked up from reference TRBV12-5 and TRBJ1-5): DARVTQTPRHKVTEMGQEVTMRCQPILGHNTVFWYRQTMMQGLELLAYFRNRAPLDDSGMPKDRFSAEMPDATLATLKIQPSEPRDSAVYFCASGLGRTGDGEPQHFGDGTRLSIL.

Remarks on this clone: This specimen includes other DNA sequences encoding the same CDR3. CDR3: CASSSEGTSGGSYNEQFF. The CDR3 region has the DNA TGCGCCAGCAGCTCCGAAGGGACTAGCGGGGGGTCCTACAATGAGCAGTTCTTC. This rearrangement joins TRBV5-1 to TRBJ2-1; 15 positions agree with TRBD2. The germline V gene encodes CDR1 SGHRS and CDR2 YFSETQ. The CDR3 has 18 residues. Unmatched junction bases numbered 5, after V lost 3 bases and J lost 1 base. The full variable domain, with the rest looked up from reference TRBV5-1 and TRBJ2-1, is KAGVTQTPRYLIKTRGQQVTLSCSPISGHRSVSWYQQTPGQGLQFLFEYFSETQRNKGNFPGRFSGRQFSNSRSEMNVSTLELGDSALYLCASSSEGTSGGSYNEQFFGPGTRLTVL.

The chain joins TRBV6-5 to TRBJ1-5; possible D gene TRBD1, 5 bases. The length of the CDR3 is 16 residues. V lost 4 bases and J 3 bases, leaving 16 bases between the germline ends. Germline CDR1 MNHEY, CDR2 SVGAGI. CDR3 coding DNA: TGTGCCAGCAGTTCCCACCTCGGGGGAGACAATCAGCCCCAGCATTTT. It yields the protein CASSSHLGGDNQPQHF.

The V gene is TRBV30, the J gene TRBJ1-2, with unresolved D. V was clipped by 2 bases and J by 0 bases, with 13 bases between them. Germline V gene data show CDR1 as GTSNPN and CDR2 as SVGIG (reference sequence). This CDR3 spans 15 amino acids. CDR3 coding DNA: TGTGCCTGGAGTAGCAACAGCTTAGCTAACTATGGCTACACCTTC. Translating it yields CAWSSNSLANYGYTF.

Comments on this clone: The junction does not match germline at one end; this may be a read error. The chain links TRBV5-6 to TRBJ2-1; D perhaps matches TRBD1 (6 bases). CDR3 length: 15 residues. CDR1 and CDR2 (germline): SGHDT, YYEEEE. DNA for the CDR3: TGTGCCAGCAGGTTGGTGGGGACACAAAATAATGAGCAGTTCTTC. Translated, it gives CASRLVGTQNNEQFF.

The chain joins TRBV30 to TRBJ1-2, with 7 bases aligning to TRBD1. The CDR3 length is 13 residues. CDR1 and CDR2 from the germline V gene are GTSNPN and SVGIG (reference sequence). V was pared by 3 bases and J by 7 bases, with 8 bases of the junction left unmatched. The CDR3: CAWSPTGDGGYTF. The CDR3 region has the DNA TGTGCCTGGAGCCCTACAGGGGACGGTGGCTACACCTTC.

This chain links TRBV29-1 with TRBJ2-7; D is perhaps TRBD2 (6 bases). CDR1 is SQVTM, CDR2 ANQGSEA, per germline. The CDR3 is 12 residues long. The V and J ends lost 0 bases and 6 bases respectively, with 9 bases between them. The CDR3 bases are TGCAGCGTTGAAGATGGAGGGCTCGAGCAGTACTTC. This sequence encodes CSVEDGGLEQYF.

As to this clone: One end of the junction varies from germline; a read error may be responsible. The rearrangement uses TRBV7-9 and TRBJ2-3, with D perhaps TRBD2 (6 bases). The CDR3 is 15 amino acids. Germline V gives CDR1 SEHNR, CDR2 FQNEAQ (reference sequence). CDR3 amino acids: CSSSSGTVEPDTQYF. DNA of the CDR3: TGTTCCAGCAGCTCCGGGACTGTCGAGCCAGATACGCAGTATTTT.

The V gene is TRBV27, the J gene TRBJ2-2, with a possible D match to TRBD1 (6 bases). The CDR3 spans 17 residues. CDR1 and CDR2 from the germline V gene are MNHEY and SMNVEV (reference sequence). V lost 3 bases and J 7 bases, leaving 21 bases between the germline ends. CDR3 region: CASSFLPLGARVGELFF. The CDR3 nucleotides read TGTGCCAGCAGTTTCCTCCCCCTGGGGGCGCGGGTCGGGGAGCTGTTTTTT.

The chain links TRBV4-3 to TRBJ2-2, with D perhaps matching TRBD1 (5 bases). The CDR3 length is 14 residues. Germline V lookup: CDR1 LGHNA, CDR2 YSLEER. Deletions cut 5 bases from V and 0 bases from J, with 7 bases between. As DNA, the CDR3 is TGCGCCAGCAGCAGGGGAACGAACACCGGGGAGCTGTTTTTT. Translation: CASSRGTNTGELFF.

This clone turned up a few times. The rearrangement links TRBV19 to TRBJ2-7, with TRBD2 matching over 7 bases. Per the germline V gene, CDR1 is LNHDA and CDR2 is SQIVND (reference sequence). The CDR3 totals 14 residues. Trimming at V came to 3 bases and at J to 0 bases, leaving 2 bases not matched to a gene. CDR3 sequence reads: CASSIGGGSYEQYF. The CDR3 region has the DNA TGTGCCAGTAGTATTGGGGGGGGCTCCTACGAGCAGTACTTC.

Only one count was recorded for this clone. The chain joins TRBV6-5 to TRBJ2-2; TRBD2 might be the D (6 bases). This CDR3 is built from 12 residues. Germline CDR1 is MNHEY and CDR2 is SVGAGI. The germline V and J ends were trimmed by 6 bases and 5 bases, with 7 bases remaining between them. CDR3 sequence reads: CASRLATGELFF. CDR3 DNA: TGTGCCAGCAGACTAGCTACCGGGGAGCTGTTTTTT.